The subject of this entry is one T cell receptor beta chain. Clones were sequenced by immunoSEQ multiplex PCR, and TCRdb holds only the in-frame ones, with some missing. The data hold tens of thousands of clones, with around 90% observed a single time. These data are taken from a study of OX40 agonist ivuxolimab in advanced cancers. Overall study context: A mean age of 60 years, range about 20 to 85, was recorded, and approximately 85% were male.

This sequence was found in an adult with an advanced solid tumor such as melanoma, head and neck, liver or kidney cancer. Specimen: CD4+ or CD8+ T cells sorted from blood, collected in a trial of the OX40 agonist ivuxolimab.

This CDR3 is CASSALGQNYGYTF. CDR3 DNA sequence: TGTGCCAGCAGCGCCCTGGGACAGAACTATGGCTACACCTTC. V and J are TRBV9 and TRBJ1-2; 7 bases agree with TRBD1. J gave up 2 bases and V 3 bases, and 4 bases lay outside the gene matches. This CDR3 comprises 14 residues. The V gene's germline CDR1 is SGDLS and CDR2 YYNGEE.